Described below is a single T cell receptor beta chain sequence and its context. The antigen is undetermined. From the 5' RACE reads, TCRdb called clonotypes with MiXCR, one entry per CDR3 protein. The sample carries approximately 150,000 distinct CDR3 sequences, 8.5% to 10% recorded once. The source of the sample is a study of CD8 T cells in ankylosing spondylitis. The CDR3 covers 13 residues. Trimming cost V 5 bases and J 6 bases, with 14 bases left between them. In germline, CDR1 is MNHNS, CDR2 SASEGT. Findings of the study overall: Several of the motif variants were reported before in synovial fluid and blood from reactive arthritis. Disease-associated clones were reportedly significantly overrepresented in matched ankylosing spondylitis synovial fluid.

The sequencing sample was made of blood, either unsorted or a sorted T cell fraction (not recorded which). This TCR was recovered from a female donor with ankylosing spondylitis or in good health (not recorded which). The rearrangement links TRBV6-1 to TRBJ2-7; D possibly corresponds to TRBD2 (5 bases). CDR3 in amino acids: CASSPTTRGEQYF. DNA for the CDR3: TGTGCCAGCAGTCCGACCACCCGGGGCGAGCAGTACTTC.